This T cell receptor beta chain was observed in a study of blood T cell repertoires in COVID-19. Assay used: immunoSEQ multiplex PCR; TCRdb lists only in-frame clones, some missing. The repertoire holds under 300,000 clones, with around 90% as singletons. The V and J ends lost 2 bases and 5 bases respectively, with 22 bases between them. This CDR3 is 18 amino acids long. Sequencing was performed on PBMCs or T cells enriched from blood (not recorded which). This clonotype was sampled from a woman in her twenties or thirties with acute COVID-19. The chain joins TRBV6-7 to TRBJ2-1, with D perhaps matching TRBD2 (5 bases). TRBV6-7 is reported as an ORF; its role is uncertain. CDR3 bases: TGTGCCAGCAGTTACCGAAACCCCCAAGACGGGAAAAACAATGAGCAGTTCTTC. Encoded protein: CASSYRNPQDGKNNEQFF.